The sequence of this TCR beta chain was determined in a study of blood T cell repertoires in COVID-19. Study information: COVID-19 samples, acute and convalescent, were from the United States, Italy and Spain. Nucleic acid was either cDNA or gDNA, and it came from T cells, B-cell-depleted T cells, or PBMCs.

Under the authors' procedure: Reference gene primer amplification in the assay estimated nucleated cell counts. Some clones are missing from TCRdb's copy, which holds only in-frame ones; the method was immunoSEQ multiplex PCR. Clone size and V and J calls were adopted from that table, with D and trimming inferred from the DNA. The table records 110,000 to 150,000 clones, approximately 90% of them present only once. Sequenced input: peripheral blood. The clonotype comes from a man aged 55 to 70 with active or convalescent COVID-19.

The CDR3: CASSLSRDSYEQYF. The CDR3 DNA reads as TGTGCCAGCAGCTTAAGTCGGGACTCCTACGAGCAGTACTTC. J is TRBJ2-7 and V is TRBV7-2; perhaps TRBD2 as D (5 bases). Per germline, CDR1 SGHTA and CDR2 FQGNSA. The CDR3 runs 14 residues. Trimming took off 2 bases at V and 0 bases at J, with 8 bases between the two ends.